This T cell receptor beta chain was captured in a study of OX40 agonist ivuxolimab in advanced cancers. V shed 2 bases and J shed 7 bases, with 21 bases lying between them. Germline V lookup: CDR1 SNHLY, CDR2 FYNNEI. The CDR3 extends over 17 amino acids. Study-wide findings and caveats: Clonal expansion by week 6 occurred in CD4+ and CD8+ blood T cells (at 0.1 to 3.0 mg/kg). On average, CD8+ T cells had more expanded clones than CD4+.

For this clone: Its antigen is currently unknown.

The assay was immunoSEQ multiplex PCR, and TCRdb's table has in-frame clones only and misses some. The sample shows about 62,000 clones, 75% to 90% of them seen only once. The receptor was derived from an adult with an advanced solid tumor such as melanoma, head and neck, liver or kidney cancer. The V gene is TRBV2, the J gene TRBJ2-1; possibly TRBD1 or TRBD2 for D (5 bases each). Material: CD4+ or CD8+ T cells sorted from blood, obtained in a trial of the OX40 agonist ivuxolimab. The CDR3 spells CASSEFTGTGRGNEQFF. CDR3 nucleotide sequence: TGTGCCAGCAGTGAATTTACAGGTACAGGTCGAGGGAATGAGCAGTTCTTC.